Listed below are T cell receptor beta chains from one sample, sequenced in a study of blood T cell repertoires in COVID-19. Some clones are missing from TCRdb's copy, which holds only in-frame ones; the method was immunoSEQ multiplex PCR. The table records around 97,000 clones, approximately 84% of them present only once. Material: peripheral blood. These receptors were taken from a man aged 70-80 years with acute or convalescent COVID-19. CDR3s include the opening cysteine and the closing phenylalanine or tryptophan. A D gene is named only where the DNA matches it firmly. Expanded clones are given a class, and other clones once, few, many or no size at all.

clone size | J gene | D gene | V gene | CDR3 DNA | CDR3 protein
- | TRBJ2-1 | - | TRBV20-1 | TGCAGTGCTAGAGATGTAAATCGGCAGTTCTTC | CSARDVNRQFF
- | TRBJ2-2 | - | TRBV7-8 | TGTGCCAGCAGCCCCAGCTACGGGTCGGCTAACACCGGGGAGCTGTTTTTT | CASSPSYGSANTGELFF
- | TRBJ1-6 | - | TRBV7-8 | TGTGCCAGCAGCCCTCGACAGGCCCATAATTCACCCCTCCACTTT | CASSPRQAHNSPLHF
- | TRBJ1-5 | - | TRBV7-9 | TGTGCCAGCAGCTTAGCAACAGGGTACCAGCCCCAGCATTTT | CASSLATGYQPQHF
- | TRBJ2-3 | - | TRBV28 | TGTGCCAGCAGTTCCCTCCCCCGGGGATTGGGCACAGATACGCAGTATTTT | CASSSLPRGLGTDTQYF
- | TRBJ1-3 | - | TRBV5-8 | TGTGCCAGCAGCCCGGGGATAAGGTCTGGAAACACCATATATTTT | CASSPGIRSGNTIYF
- | TRBJ2-7 | TRBD1 | TRBV19 | TGTGCCAGTAGTATGACAGGGAGCACCAACTCCTACGAGCAGTACTTC | CASSMTGSTNSYEQYF
- | TRBJ2-1 | TRBD1 | TRBV5-1 | TGCGCCAGCAGCTTGATGGGACAGGGGGCGAATGAGCAGTTCTTC | CASSLMGQGANEQFF
- | TRBJ1-3 | TRBD1 | TRBV6-6 | TGTGCCAGCAGCTTGACAGGGGGCGAAGGAAACACCATATATTTT | CASSLTGGEGNTIYF
few | TRBJ2-7 | TRBD2 | TRBV5-1 | TGCGCCAGCAGCTCTACTAGCGGACCCTCCTACGAGCAGTACTTC | CASSSTSGPSYEQYF
- | TRBJ1-1 | - | TRBV7-9 | TGTGCCAGCAGCTTAGGTCAGGGGCCAAGTACTGAAGCTTTCTTT | CASSLGQGPSTEAFF
- | TRBJ2-1 | TRBD2 | TRBV2 | TGTGCCAGCAGTGTTGGACTAGCGGGTCTAAATGAGCAGTTCTTC | CASSVGLAGLNEQFF
- | TRBJ1-1 | - | TRBV12-3/TRBV12-4 | TGTGCCAGCAGTTTAGTTCCCACGGGGGCTTTCTTT | CASSLVPTGAFF
few | TRBJ1-1 | - | TRBV5-1 | TGCGCCAGCCGTTCCCACTCATCGGGCACTGAAGCTTTCTTT | CASRSHSSGTEAFF
once | TRBJ1-1 | - | TRBV14 | TGTGCCAGCAGCCAATTAACAGGAGTTAACACTGAAGCTTTCTTT | CASSQLTGVNTEAFF
- | TRBJ2-1 | - | TRBV21-1 | TGTGCCAGCAGCAAAGGGGGCCCTAGCGGGAGCCTAAGCTCCTACAATGAGCAGTTCTTC | CASSKGGPSGSLSSYNEQFF
once | TRBJ1-2 | - | TRBV12-3/TRBV12-4 | TGTGCCAGCAGTTTATCCGAGGGCTATGGCTACACCTTC | CASSLSEGYGYTF
- | TRBJ2-2 | - | TRBV28 | TGTGCTAGCTTCGACCGGAGGACCGGGGAGCTGTTTTTT | CASFDRRTGELFF
- | TRBJ2-3 | - | TRBV6-5 | TGTGCCAGCCAGGACAGCAGCACAGATACGCAGTATTTT | CASQDSSTDTQYF
- | TRBJ1-4 | - | TRBV28 | TGTGCCAGCAGTTTCCCCCCTGGGACTGACGTTTTTTTC | CASSFPPGTDVFF
- | TRBJ2-1 | TRBD2 | TRBV7-2 | TGTGCCAGCAGCCCCCGATTAGTAGCGGGAGACAATGAGCAGTTCTTC | CASSPRLVAGDNEQFF
- | TRBJ2-3 | TRBD2 | TRBV27 | TGTGCCAGCAGTTTAGAGTCAGCGGGGCCCTCGTTTAATACGCAGTATTTT | CASSLESAGPSFNTQYF